This T cell receptor beta chain was sequenced for a study of cytomegalovirus exposure and HLA in healthy donors. General study findings and limits: A classifier reportedly called cytomegalovirus status with high sensitivity and specificity.

This CDR3 has 17 amino acids. CDR1 and CDR2 from the germline V gene are SGHTA and FQGNSA. Trimming cost V 2 bases and J 3 bases, with 18 bases left between them. To note about this clone: Its antigen remains unknown.

Method: immunoSEQ multiplex PCR; TCRdb's copy keeps in-frame clones and lacks some. The top ten clones hold 3% to 4% of a sample with 65,000 to 90,000 clones, roughly 95% of them seen once. This sequence originates from a man aged 18 to 29 in good health and CMV-seronegative. The chain has TRBV7-2 and TRBJ2-3, with D possibly matching TRBD2 (5 bases). What was sequenced was PBMCs. The CDR3 region is CASSLRGPQSRTDTQYF. CDR3 DNA sequence: TGTGCCAGCAGCTTACGGGGTCCCCAGTCCAGGACAGATACGCAGTATTTT.